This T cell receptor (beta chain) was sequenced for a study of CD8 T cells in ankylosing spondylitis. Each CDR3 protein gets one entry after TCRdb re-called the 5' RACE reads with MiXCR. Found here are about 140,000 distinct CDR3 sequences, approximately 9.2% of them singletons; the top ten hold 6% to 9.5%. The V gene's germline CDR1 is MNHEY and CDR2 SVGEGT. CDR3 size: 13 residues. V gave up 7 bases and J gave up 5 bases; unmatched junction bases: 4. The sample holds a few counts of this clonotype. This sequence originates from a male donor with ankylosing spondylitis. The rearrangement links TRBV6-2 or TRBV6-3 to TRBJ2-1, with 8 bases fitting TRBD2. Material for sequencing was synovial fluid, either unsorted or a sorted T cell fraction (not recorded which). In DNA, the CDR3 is TGTGCCAGCAAGAGTAGCGGGAACAATGAGCAGTTCTTC. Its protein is CASKSSGNNEQFF.